Listed here are 3 T cell receptor beta chains from one sample, sequenced in a study of cytomegalovirus exposure and HLA in healthy donors. Measured with immunoSEQ multiplex PCR; TCRdb has only the in-frame clones, and not every one. Here the sample spans around 120,000 clones, about 90% being singletons. Sequenced: PBMCs. These receptors originate from a woman aged 18-29 years in good health and CMV-seronegative.

This clone came up once. This rearrangement joins TRBV30 to TRBJ1-1, with 9 positions matching TRBD1. Unmatched junction bases numbered 4, after V lost 0 bases and J lost 5 bases. In germline, CDR1 is GTSNPN, CDR2 SVGIG (reference sequence). The CDR3 is made up of 14 amino acids. In nucleotides, the CDR3 is TGTGCCTGGAGTGTTGGGACAGGGAGGACTGAAGCTTTCTTT. As protein: CAWSVGTGRTEAFF.

The V gene is TRBV5-1, the J gene TRBJ2-5, with 7 bases lining up with TRBD1. Germline V lookup: CDR1 SGHRS, CDR2 YFSETQ. J gave up 3 bases and V 2 bases, and 4 bases lay outside the gene matches. The CDR3 sequence is 14 residues long. CDR3 amino acids: CASSFRTGEETQYF. CDR3 coding DNA: TGCGCCAGCAGCTTTAGAACAGGGGAAGAGACCCAGTACTTC.

V is TRBV6-5 and J is TRBJ2-2, with D possibly being TRBD1 (8 bases). The CDR3 contains 14 residues. Deletions cut 2 bases from V and 7 bases from J, with 11 bases between. Germline CDR1 MNHEY, CDR2 SVGAGI. Here the CDR3 reads CASSYTGGGGELFF. In DNA, the CDR3 is TGTGCCAGCAGTTACACAGGGGGGGGCGGGGAGCTGTTTTTT.